The clone carrying this T cell receptor beta chain appeared a few times. These data come from a study of blood T cell repertoires in COVID-19. The CDR3 is 15 amino acids. In germline, CDR1 is SGHTA, CDR2 FQGNSA. V was pared by 2 bases and J by 7 bases, with 7 bases of the junction left unmatched. In the authors' methods: Nucleated cell counts were estimated from reference gene primer amplification. Only in-frame clones appear in the TCRdb table, and some are missing; sequencing was by immunoSEQ multiplex PCR. V, J and clone size were drawn from that table, and D and trimming were deduced from the DNA. The table includes some 400,000 clones, more than 65% detected once.

The gene calls are TRBV7-2 and TRBJ1-2, with TRBD1 matching over 10 bases. This TCR derives from a human donor with acute or convalescent COVID-19. The donor label of this sample is uncertain. What was sequenced was peripheral blood. CDR3 sequence: CASSLSGTGVPGYTF. The DNA for the CDR3 is TGTGCCAGCAGCTTATCCGGGACAGGGGTTCCTGGCTACACCTTC.